One and the same sample provided the 2 T cell receptor beta chains below, sequenced in a study of T cells in Graves' hyperthyroidism and ophthalmopathy. TCR beta CDR3 regions were amplified from RNA. The HTBI primer set drove a first-round RT-PCR of the TCR CDR3. One entry per CDR3 protein, called by TCRdb with MiXCR from the multiplex PCR reads. Counted here are 300,000 to 350,000 distinct CDR3 sequences, around 14% occurring once; the ten biggest clones make up approximately 23%. Sequencing was carried out using blood. These receptors were taken from a young woman with Graves' hyperthyroidism.

The genes are TRBV7-9 and TRBJ1-2, with TRBD1 as a possible D gene (6 bases). Germline lookup yields CDR1 SEHNR and CDR2 FQNEAQ (reference sequence). The CDR3 has 13 amino acids. The V end was cut by 5 bases, the J end by 6 bases, with 13 bases between. In nucleotides, the CDR3 is TGTGCCAGCAGCGCGGGACACCGAAATGGCTACACCTTC. Residues: CASSAGHRNGYTF.

The sample holds many counts of this clonotype. This chain links TRBV5-5 with TRBJ2-1; tentatively, D is TRBD2 (7 bases). Looked up from germline, CDR1 is SGHKS and CDR2 is YYEKEE (reference sequence). The CDR3 length is 16 residues. Between the trimmed V and J ends, which lost 4 bases and 6 bases, there was a span of 20 bases. CDR3 nucleotides: TGTGCCAGCAGCCCGTCGGGGGCTAGCGGAGCCAATGAGCAGTTCTTC. The encoded protein is CASSPSGASGANEQFF.